The source of this T cell receptor (beta chain) is a study of cytomegalovirus exposure and HLA in healthy donors. The CDR3 is 15 amino acids. CDR1 is MNHNS, CDR2 SASEGT, per germline. V gave up 1 base and J gave up 3 bases, with 10 bases separating them. The PCR contained 60 Vbeta and 13 Jbeta primers. Clones were sequenced by immunoSEQ multiplex PCR, and TCRdb holds only the in-frame ones, with some missing. Of about 180,000 clones in the sample, 79% were seen once. The chain links TRBV6-1 to TRBJ1-5; maybe TRBD1 (5 bases). The origin of this receptor is a woman aged 40 to 50 in good health and CMV-seronegative. Specimen: PBMCs. CDR3 bases: TGTGCCAGCAGTGAAGGGTCAGGGAACAATCAGCCCCAGCATTTT. It codes for CASSEGSGNNQPQHF.